The entry that follows covers one T cell receptor beta chain sequence. What it recognizes is unknown. This CDR3 has 17 residues. Germline CDR1 and CDR2: MGHRA and YSYEKL. Trimming took 3 bases from V and 1 from J, leaving 17 bases between them. Preparing the TCRbeta library involved the use of unique molecular identifiers. Via MiXCR, TCRdb re-called the PCR reads, giving one row per CDR3 protein. The table has 250,000 to 400,000 distinct CDR3 sequences, around 20% seen once. The data were obtained in a study of T-cell reconstitution after alpha-beta-depleted transplantation in children. The study, taken as a whole, reports: T-cell numbers and diversity one year post-transplant derived largely from freshly generated T cells. As was reported, about two months after transplant, alpha-beta T cells came from several hundred expanded graft clones. Surviving recipient T cells and thymic progenitors underlay high day-60 TCRbeta diversity in some patients.

The chain has TRBV4-1 and TRBJ2-3; unclear D gene. The material sequenced was PBMCs, mostly from graft donor cells, taken 180 days after TCRalphabeta/CD19-depleted stem cell transplant. The TCR was taken from a male patient between 5 and 17 years old who had a stem cell transplant for acute lymphoblastic leukemia, so the T cells may come from the graft donor. The CDR3 region is CASSHIPLPARTDTQYF. CDR3 DNA: TGCGCCAGCAGCCACATTCCCCTCCCGGCTCGCACAGATACGCAGTATTTT.